The clone carrying this TCR beta chain was counted a few times. Other DNA sequences from this sample encode an identical CDR3 as well. The naive CD8 fraction comprised CD45RO-negative cells positively selected for CCR7 and excluded terminally differentiated effector memory CD45RA+ cells. The sample belongs to a study of shared clonotypes between healthy human individuals. Clones were read by immunoSEQ multiplex PCR, and TCRdb kept only the in-frame ones, dropping some. Found here are over 2,000,000 clones, around 95% of them singletons; the top ten hold more than 1.5%. CDR3 length: 11 residues. V lost 3 bases and J lost 6, with 4 bases in between. Germline CDR1 reads SGDLS; CDR2 reads YYNGEE.

Sequencing input: naive CD8+ T cells from PBMCs. The genes are TRBV9 and TRBJ2-1, with D unresolved. This TCR came from a man aged 18 to 29 in good health. Some clones in this sample may be carry-over from other donors' samples. CDR3 bases: TGTGCCAGCAGCGCAAGCAATGAGCAGTTCTTC. Translation: CASSASNEQFF.